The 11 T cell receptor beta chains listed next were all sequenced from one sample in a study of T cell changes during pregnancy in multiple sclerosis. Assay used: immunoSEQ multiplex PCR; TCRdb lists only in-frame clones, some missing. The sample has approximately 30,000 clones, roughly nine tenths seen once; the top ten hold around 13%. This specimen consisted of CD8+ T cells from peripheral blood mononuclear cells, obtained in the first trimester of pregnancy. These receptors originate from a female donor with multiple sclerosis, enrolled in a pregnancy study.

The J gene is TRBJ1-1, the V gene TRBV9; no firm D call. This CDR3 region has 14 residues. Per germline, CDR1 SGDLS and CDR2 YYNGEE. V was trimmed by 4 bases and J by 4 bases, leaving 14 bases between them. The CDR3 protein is CASSTTRGGTEAFF. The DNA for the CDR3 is TGTGCCAGCAGCACCACTCGGGGTGGCACTGAAGCTTTCTTT.

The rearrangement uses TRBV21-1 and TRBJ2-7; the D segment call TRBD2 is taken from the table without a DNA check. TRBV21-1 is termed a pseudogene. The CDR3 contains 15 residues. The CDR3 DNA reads TGTGCCAGCAGCAATCAAATTAGCGGGGGCTACGAGCAGTACTTC. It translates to CASSNQISGGYEQYF.

The CDR3 coding sequence is TGTGCCAGCAGTTCTTTCTATGGCTACACCTTC. Protein product: CASSSFYGYTF. The chain recombines TRBV6-5 with TRBJ1-2, with unresolved D. Germline values: CDR1 MNHEY, CDR2 SVGAGI. Trimming pared 4 bases from V and 4 bases from J, leaving 4 bases between. There are 11 residues in the CDR3.

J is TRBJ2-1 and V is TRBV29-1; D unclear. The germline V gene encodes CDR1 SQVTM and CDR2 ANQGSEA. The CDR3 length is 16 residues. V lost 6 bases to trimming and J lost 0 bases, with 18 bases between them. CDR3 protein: CSVALPAPSSYNEQFF. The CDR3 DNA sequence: TGCAGCGTCGCACTTCCAGCGCCGAGCTCCTACAATGAGCAGTTCTTC.

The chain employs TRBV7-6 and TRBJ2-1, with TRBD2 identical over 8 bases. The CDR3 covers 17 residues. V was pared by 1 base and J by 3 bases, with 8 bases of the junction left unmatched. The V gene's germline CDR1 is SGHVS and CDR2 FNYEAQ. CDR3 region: CASSLETSVSLYNEQFF. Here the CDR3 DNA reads TGTGCCAGCAGCTTAGAGACTAGCGTGTCCCTCTACAATGAGCAGTTCTTC.

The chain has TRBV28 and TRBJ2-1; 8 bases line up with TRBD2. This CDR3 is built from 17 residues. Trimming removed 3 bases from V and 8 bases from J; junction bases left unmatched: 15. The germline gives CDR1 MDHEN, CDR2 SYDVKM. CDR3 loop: CASSFSSGSAGGYEQFF. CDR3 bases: TGTGCCAGCAGTTTCTCGAGCGGGAGTGCCGGAGGCTATGAGCAGTTCTTC.

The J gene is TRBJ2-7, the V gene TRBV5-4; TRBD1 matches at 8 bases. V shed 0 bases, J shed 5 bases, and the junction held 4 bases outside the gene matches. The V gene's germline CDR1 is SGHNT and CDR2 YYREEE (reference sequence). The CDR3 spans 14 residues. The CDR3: CASSLGGTGDEQYF. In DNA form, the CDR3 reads TGTGCCAGCAGCTTGGGGGGGACAGGCGACGAGCAGTACTTC.

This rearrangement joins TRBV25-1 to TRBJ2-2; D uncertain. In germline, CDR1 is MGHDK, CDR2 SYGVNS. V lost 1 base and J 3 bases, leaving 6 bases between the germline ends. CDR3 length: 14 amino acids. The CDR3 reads CASSELRDTGELFF. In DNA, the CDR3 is TGTGCCAGCAGTGAATTGCGCGACACCGGGGAGCTGTTTTTT.

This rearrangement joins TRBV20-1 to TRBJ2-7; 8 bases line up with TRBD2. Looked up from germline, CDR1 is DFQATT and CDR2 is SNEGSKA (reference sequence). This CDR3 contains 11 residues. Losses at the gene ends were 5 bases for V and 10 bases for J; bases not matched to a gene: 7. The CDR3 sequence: CSADSGTTQYF. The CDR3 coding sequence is TGCAGTGCTGATAGCGGGACGACTCAGTACTTC.

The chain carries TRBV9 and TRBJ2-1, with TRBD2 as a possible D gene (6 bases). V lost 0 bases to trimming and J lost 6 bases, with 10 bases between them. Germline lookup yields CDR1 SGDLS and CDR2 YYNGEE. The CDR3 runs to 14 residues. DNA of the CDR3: TGTGCCAGCAGCGTAGATGGAGGGACCAATGAGCAGTTCTTC. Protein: CASSVDGGTNEQFF. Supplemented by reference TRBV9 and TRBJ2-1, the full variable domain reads DSGVTQTPKHLITATGQRVTLRCSPRSGDLSVYWYQQSLDQGLQFLIQYYNGEERAKGNILERFSAQQFPDLHSELNLSSLELGDSALYFCASSVDGGTNEQFFGPGTRLTVL.

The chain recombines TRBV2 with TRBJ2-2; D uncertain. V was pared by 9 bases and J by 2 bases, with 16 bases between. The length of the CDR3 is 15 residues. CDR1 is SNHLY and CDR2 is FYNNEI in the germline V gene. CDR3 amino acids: CASLRSYRNTGELFF. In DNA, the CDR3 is TGTGCCAGTCTACGATCCTACCGAAACACCGGGGAGCTGTTTTTT.